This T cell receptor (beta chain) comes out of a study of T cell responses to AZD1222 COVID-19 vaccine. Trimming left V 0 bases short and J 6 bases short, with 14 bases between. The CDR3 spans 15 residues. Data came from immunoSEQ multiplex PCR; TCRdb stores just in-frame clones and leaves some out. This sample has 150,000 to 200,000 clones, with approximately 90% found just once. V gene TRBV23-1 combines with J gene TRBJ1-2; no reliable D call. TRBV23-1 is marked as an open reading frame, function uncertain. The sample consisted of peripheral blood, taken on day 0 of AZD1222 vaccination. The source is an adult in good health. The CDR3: CASSQSREEGNGYTF. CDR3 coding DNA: TGCGCCAGCAGTCAATCTAGAGAGGAAGGTAATGGCTACACCTTC.